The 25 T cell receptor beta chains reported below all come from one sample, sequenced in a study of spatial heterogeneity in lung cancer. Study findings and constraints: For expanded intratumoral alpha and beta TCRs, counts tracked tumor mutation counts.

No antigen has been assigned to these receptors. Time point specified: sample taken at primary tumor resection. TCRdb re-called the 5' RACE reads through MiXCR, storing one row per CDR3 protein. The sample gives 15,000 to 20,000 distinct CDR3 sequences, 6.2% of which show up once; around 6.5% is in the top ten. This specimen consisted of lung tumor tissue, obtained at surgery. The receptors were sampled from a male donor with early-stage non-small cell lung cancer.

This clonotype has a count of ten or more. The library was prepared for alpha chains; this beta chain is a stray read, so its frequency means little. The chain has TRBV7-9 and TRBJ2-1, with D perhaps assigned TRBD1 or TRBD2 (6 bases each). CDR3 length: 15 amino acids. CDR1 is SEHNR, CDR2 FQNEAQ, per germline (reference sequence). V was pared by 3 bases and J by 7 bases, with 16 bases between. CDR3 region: CASSLRGGRQNEQFF. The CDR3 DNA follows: TGTGCCAGCAGCTTGAGAGGGGGGAGACAGAATGAGCAGTTCTTC.

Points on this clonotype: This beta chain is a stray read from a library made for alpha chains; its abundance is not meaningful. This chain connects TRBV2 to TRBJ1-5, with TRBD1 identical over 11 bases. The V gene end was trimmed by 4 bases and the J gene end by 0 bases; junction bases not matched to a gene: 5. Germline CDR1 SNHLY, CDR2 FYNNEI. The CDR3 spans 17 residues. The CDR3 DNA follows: TGTGCCAGCAGTGGGACAGGGGGCGCATATAGCAATCAGCCCCAGCATTTT. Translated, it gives CASSGTGGAYSNQPQHF.

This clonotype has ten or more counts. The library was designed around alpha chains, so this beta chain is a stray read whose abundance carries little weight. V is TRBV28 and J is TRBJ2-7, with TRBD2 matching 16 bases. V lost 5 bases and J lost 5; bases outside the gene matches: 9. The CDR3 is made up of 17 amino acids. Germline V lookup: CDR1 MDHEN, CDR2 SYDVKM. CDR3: CASSPPGLAGGKDEQYF. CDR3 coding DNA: TGTGCCAGCAGTCCCCCGGGACTAGCGGGAGGGAAGGACGAGCAGTACTTC.

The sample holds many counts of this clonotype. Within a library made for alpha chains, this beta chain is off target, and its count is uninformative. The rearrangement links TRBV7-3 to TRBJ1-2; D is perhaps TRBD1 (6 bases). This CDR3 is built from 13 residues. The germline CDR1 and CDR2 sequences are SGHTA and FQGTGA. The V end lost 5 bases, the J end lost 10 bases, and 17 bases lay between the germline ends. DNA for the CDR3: TGTGCCAGCAGCCCGGGACACGAGGGAGCCTACACCTTC. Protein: CASSPGHEGAYTF.

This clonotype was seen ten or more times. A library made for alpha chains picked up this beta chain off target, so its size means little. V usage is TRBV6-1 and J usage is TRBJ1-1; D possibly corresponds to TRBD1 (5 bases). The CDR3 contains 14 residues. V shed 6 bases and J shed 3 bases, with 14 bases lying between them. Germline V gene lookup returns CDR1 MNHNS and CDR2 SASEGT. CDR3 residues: CASRSAEGDTEAFF. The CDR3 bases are TGTGCCAGCAGATCAGCAGAAGGGGACACTGAAGCTTTCTTT.

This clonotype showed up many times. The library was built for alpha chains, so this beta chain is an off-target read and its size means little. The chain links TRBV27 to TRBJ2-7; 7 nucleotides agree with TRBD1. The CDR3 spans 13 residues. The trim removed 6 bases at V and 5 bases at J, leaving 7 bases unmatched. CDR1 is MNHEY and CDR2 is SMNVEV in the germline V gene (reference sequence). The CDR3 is CASRPSTGNEQYF. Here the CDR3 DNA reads TGTGCCAGCAGGCCCTCGACAGGGAACGAGCAGTACTTC.

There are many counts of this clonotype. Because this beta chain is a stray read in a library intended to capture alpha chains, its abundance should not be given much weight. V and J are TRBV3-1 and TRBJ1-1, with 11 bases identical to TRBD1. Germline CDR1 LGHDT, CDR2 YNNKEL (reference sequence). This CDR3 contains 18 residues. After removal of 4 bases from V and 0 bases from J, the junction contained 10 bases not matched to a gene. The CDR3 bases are TGTGCCAGCAGCCCGGGGGACAGGGGGACCACGTTGAACACTGAAGCTTTCTTT. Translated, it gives CASSPGDRGTTLNTEAFF.

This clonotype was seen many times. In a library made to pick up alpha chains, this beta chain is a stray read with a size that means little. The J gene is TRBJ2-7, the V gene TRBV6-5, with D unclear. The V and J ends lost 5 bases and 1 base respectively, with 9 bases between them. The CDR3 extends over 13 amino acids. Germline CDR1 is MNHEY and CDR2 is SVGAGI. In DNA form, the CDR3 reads TGTGCCAGCAGTAAGCACAATTCCTACGAGCAGTACTTC. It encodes CASSKHNSYEQYF.

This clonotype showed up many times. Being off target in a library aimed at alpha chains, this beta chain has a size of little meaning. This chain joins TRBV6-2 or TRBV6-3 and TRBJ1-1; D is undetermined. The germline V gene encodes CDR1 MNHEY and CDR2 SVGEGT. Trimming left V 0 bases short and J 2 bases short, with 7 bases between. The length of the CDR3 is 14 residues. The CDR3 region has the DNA TGTGCCAGCAGTTACTCAGGGCTTAACACTGAAGCTTTCTTT. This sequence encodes CASSYSGLNTEAFF.

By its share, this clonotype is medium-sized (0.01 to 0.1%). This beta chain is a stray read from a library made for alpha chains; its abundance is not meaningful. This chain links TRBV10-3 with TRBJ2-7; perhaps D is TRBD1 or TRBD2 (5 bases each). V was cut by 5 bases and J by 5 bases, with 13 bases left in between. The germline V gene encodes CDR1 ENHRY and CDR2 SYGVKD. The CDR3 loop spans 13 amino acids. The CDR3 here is CAISPGTSNEQYF. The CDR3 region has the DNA TGTGCCATCAGTCCAGGGACCAGTAACGAGCAGTACTTC.

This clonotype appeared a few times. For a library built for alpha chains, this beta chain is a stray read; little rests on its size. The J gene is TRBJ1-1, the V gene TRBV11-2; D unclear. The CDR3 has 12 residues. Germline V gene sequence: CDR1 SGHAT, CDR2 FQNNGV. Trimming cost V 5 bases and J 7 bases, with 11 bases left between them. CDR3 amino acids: CASSPQRIEAFF. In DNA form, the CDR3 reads TGTGCCAGCAGCCCCCAGCGCATTGAAGCTTTCTTT.

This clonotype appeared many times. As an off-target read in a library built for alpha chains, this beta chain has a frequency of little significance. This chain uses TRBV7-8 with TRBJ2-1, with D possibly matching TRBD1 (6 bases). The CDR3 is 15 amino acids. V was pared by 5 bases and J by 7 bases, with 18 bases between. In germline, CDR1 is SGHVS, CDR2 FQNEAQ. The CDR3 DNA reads TGTGCCAGCAGCCAGGGAGTAGGGGGAGAGAATGAGCAGTTCTTC. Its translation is CASSQGVGGENEQFF.

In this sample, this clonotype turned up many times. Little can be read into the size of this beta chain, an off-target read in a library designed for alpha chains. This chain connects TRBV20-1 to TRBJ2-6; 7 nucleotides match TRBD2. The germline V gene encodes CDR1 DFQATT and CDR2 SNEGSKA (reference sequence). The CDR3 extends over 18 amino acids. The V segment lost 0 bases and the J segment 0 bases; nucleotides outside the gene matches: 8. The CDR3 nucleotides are TGCAGTGCTAGAGATGGGCAGGGCGGGGGCTCTGGGGCCAACGTCCTGACTTTC. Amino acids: CSARDGQGGGSGANVLTF.

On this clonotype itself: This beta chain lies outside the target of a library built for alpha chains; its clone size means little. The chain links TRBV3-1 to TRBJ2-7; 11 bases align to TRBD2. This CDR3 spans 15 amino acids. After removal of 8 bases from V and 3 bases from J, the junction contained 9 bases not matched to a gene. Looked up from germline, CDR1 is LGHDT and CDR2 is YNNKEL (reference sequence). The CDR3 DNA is TGTGCCAGCGGGGACTTAGCGGGAGGGATCTACGAGCAGTACTTC. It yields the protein CASGDLAGGIYEQYF.

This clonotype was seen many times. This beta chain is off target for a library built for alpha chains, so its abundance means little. The CDR3 nucleotides read TGTGCCAGCAGTCCGCCCGGGGTCGGTGAAAAACTGTTTTTT. Encoded protein: CASSPPGVGEKLFF. The gene calls are TRBV12-3 or TRBV12-4 and TRBJ1-4; no reliable D call. The V end was cut by 5 bases, the J end by 7 bases, with 14 bases between. This CDR3 region has 14 residues.

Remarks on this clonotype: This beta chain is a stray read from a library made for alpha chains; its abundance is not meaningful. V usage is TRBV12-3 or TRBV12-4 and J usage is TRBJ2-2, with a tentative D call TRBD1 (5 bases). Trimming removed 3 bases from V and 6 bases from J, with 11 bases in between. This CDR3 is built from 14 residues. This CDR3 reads CASSFQGSAGELFF. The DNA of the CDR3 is TGTGCCAGCAGTTTTCAGGGCTCGGCCGGGGAGCTGTTTTTT.

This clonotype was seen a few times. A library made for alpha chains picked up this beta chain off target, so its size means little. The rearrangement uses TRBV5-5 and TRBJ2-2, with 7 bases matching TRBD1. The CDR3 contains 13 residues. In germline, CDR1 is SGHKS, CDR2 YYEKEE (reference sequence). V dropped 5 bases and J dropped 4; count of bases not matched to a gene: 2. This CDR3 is CASRSGGTGELFF. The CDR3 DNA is TGTGCCAGCAGGTCAGGGGGCACCGGGGAGCTGTTTTTT.

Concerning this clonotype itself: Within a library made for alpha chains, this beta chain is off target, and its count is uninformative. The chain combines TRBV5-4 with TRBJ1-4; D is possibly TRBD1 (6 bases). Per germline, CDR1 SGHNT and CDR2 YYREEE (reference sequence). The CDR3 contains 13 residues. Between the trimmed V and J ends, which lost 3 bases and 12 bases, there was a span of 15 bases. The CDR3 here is CASSYIQGWELFF. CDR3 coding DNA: TGTGCCAGCAGCTATATACAGGGATGGGAACTGTTTTTT.

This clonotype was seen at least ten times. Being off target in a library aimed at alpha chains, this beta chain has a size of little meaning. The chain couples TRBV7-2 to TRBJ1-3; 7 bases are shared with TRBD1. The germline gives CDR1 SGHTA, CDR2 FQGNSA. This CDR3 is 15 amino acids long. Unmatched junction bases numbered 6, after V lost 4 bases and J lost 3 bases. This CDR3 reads CASSWGGGGGNTIYF. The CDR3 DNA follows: TGTGCCAGCAGCTGGGGAGGGGGCGGTGGAAACACCATATATTTT.

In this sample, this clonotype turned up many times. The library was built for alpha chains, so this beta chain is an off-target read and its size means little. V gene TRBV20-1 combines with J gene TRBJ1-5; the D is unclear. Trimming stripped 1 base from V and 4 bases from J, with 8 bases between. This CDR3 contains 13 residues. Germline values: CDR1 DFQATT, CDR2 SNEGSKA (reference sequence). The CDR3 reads CSARVRPNQPQHF. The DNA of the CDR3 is TGCAGTGCTAGAGTCCGCCCGAATCAGCCCCAGCATTTT.

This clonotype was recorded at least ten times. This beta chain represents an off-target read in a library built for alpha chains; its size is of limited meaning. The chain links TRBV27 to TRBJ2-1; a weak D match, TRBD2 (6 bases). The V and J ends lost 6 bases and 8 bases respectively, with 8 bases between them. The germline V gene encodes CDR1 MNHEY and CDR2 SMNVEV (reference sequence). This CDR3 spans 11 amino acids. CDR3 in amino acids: CASRREDEQFF. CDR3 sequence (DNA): TGTGCCAGCAGGAGGGAGGATGAGCAGTTCTTC.

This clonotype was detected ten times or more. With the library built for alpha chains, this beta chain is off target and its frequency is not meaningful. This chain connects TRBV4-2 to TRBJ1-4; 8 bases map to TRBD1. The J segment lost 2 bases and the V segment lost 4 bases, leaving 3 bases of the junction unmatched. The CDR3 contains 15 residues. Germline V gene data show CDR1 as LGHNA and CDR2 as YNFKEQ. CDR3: CASSRDRGTNEKLFF. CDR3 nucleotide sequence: TGTGCCAGCAGCCGCGACAGGGGCACTAATGAAAAACTGTTTTTT.

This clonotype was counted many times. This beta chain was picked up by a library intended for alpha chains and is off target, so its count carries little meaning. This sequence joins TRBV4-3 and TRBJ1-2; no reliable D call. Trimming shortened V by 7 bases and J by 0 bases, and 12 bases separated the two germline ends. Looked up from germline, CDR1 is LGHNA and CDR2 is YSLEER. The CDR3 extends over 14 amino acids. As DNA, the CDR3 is TGCGCCAGCACGGCCCAGTACTCTAACTATGGCTACACCTTC. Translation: CASTAQYSNYGYTF.

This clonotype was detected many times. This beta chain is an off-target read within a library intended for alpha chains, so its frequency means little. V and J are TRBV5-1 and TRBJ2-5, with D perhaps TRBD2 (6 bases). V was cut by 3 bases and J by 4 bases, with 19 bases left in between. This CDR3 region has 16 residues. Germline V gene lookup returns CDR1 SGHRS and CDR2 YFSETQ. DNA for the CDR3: TGCGCCAGCAGCTCTGGATCGGGCCGCGGGGCAGAGACCCAGTACTTC. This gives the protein CASSSGSGRGAETQYF.

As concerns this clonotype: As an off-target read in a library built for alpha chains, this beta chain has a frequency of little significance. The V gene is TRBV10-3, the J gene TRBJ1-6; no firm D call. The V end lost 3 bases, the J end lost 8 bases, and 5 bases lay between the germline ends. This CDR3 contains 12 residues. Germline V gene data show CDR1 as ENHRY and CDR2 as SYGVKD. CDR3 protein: CAISEGDSPLHF. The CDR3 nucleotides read TGTGCCATCAGTGAAGGAGATTCACCCCTCCACTTT.